Given below is one T cell receptor beta chain in context. This sample was included in a study of cytomegalovirus exposure and HLA in healthy donors. The study ran its PCR with 60 Vbeta and 13 Jbeta primers. Sequencing was performed with immunoSEQ multiplex PCR; in TCRdb, only in-frame clones are kept and a portion is missing. This table has some 130,000 clones, 79% appearing once. The CDR3 consists of 17 residues. V lost 4 bases and J lost 2; bases outside the gene matches: 13. Germline CDR1 and CDR2: ENHRY and SYGVKD. The source of this sequence is a man aged 35 to 55 in good health and CMV-seropositive. Material for sequencing was PBMCs. V usage is TRBV10-3 and J usage is TRBJ2-7, with 8 bases that match TRBD2. The CDR3 sequence is CAISVGVAGPSTYEQYF. The DNA for the CDR3 is TGTGCCATCAGTGTCGGAGTAGCGGGGCCATCCACCTACGAGCAGTACTTC.